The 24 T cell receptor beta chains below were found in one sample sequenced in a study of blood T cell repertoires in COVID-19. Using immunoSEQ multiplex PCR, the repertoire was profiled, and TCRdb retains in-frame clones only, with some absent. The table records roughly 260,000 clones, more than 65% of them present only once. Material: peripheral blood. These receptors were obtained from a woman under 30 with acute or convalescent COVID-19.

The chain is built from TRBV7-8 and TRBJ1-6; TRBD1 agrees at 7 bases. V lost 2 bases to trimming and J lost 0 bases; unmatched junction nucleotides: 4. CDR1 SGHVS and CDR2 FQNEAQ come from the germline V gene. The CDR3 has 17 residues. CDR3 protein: CASSLTGVSSYNSPLHF. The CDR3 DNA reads TGTGCCAGCAGCTTAACAGGGGTGAGCTCCTATAATTCACCCCTCCACTTT.

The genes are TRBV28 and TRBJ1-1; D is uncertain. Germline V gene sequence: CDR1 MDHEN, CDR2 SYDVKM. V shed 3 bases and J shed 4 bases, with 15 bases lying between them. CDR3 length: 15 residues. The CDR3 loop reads CASSFPDSPGTEAFF. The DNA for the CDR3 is TGTGCCAGCAGTTTCCCCGATTCCCCGGGCACTGAAGCTTTCTTT.

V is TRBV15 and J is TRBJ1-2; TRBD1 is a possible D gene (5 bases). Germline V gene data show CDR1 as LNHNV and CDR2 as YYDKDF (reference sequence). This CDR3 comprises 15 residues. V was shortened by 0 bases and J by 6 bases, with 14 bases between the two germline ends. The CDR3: CATSRDLVSRDGYTF. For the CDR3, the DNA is TGTGCCACCAGCAGAGATTTGGTTTCCAGGGATGGCTACACCTTC.

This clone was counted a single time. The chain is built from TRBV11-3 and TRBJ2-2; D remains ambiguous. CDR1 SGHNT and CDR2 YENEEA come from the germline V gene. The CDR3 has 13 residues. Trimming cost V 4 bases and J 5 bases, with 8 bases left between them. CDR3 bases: TGTGCCAGCAGCTCAGTGTGGACCGGGGAGCTGTTTTTT. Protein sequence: CASSSVWTGELFF.

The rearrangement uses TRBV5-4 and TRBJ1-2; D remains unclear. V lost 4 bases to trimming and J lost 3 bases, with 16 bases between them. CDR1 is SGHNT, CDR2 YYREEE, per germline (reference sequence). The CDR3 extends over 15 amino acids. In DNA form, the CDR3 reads TGTGCCAGCAGCCCCCCTGGAGGGTCGGACTATGGCTACACCTTC. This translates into CASSPPGGSDYGYTF.

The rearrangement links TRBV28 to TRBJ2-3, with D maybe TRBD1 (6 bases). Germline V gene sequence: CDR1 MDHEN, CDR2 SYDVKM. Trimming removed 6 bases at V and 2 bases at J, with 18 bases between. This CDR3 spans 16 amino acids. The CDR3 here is CASSARDTMITDTQYF. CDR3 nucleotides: TGTGCCAGCAGCGCCCGGGACACGATGATCACAGATACGCAGTATTTT.

The CDR3 DNA reads as TGTGCCAGTAGCCTAATGACTCAGGGGGAGAATGAGCAGTTCTTC. Translated, it gives CASSLMTQGENEQFF. The chain carries TRBV19 and TRBJ2-1; 7 bases are a match to TRBD1. This CDR3 has 15 residues. Germline CDR1 and CDR2: LNHDA and SQIVND (reference sequence). With V trimmed by 6 bases and J by 7 bases, 12 bases remained unmatched.

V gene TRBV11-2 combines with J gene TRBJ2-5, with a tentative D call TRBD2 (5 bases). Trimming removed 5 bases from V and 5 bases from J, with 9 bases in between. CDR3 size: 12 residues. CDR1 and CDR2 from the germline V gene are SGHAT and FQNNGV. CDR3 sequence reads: CASSLGVETQYF. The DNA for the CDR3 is TGTGCCAGCAGCCTCGGGGTGGAGACCCAGTACTTC.

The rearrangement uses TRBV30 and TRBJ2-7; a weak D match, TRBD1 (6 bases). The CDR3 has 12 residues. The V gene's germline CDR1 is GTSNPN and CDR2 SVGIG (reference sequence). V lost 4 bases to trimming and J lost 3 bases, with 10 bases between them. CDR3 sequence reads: CAWTRDNYEQYF. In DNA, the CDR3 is TGTGCCTGGACCCGGGACAACTACGAGCAGTACTTC. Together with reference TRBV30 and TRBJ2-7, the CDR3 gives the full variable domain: SQTIHQWPATLVQPVGSPLSLECTVEGTSNPNLYWYRQAAGRGLQLLFYSVGIGQISSEVPQNLSASRPQDRQFILSSKKLLLSDSGFYLCAWTRDNYEQYFGPGTRLTVT.

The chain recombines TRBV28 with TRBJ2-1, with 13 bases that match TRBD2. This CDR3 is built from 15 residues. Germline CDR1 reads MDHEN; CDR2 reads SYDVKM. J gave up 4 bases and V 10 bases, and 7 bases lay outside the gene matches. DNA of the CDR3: TGTGCCATCGGACTAGCGGGAGAGGGATACAATGAGCAGTTCTTC. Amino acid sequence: CAIGLAGEGYNEQFF.

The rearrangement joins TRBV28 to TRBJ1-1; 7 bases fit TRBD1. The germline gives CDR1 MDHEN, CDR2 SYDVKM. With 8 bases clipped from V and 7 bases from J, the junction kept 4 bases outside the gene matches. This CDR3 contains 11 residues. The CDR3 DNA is TGTGCCAGCCAGGACAGGTATGAAGCTTTCTTT. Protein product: CASQDRYEAFF.

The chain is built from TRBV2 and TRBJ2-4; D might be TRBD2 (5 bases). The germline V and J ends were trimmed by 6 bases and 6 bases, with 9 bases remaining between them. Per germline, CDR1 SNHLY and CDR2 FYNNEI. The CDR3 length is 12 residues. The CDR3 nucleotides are TGTGCCAGCAGGGCCGAGGGAAACATTCAGTACTTC. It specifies CASRAEGNIQYF.

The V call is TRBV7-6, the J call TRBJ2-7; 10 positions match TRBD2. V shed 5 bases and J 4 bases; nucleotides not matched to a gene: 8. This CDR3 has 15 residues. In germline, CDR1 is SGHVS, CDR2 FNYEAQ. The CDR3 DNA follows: TGTGCCAGCAGCCCGCGGACTAGCGGACCTTACGAGCAGTACTTC. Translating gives CASSPRTSGPYEQYF.

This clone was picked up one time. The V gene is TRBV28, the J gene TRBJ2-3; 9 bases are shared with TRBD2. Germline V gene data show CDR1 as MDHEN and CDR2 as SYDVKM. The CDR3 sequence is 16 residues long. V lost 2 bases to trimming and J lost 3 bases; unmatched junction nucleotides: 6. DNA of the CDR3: TGTGCCAGCAGTTTACAGCGGGAGGATAATACAGATACGCAGTATTTT. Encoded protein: CASSLQREDNTDTQYF.

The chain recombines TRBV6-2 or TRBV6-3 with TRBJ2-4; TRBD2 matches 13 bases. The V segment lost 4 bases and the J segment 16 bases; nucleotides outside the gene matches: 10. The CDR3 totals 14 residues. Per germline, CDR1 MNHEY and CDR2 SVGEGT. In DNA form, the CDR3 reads TGTGCCAGCAGTTCGGGGACTAGCGGGGAGATCCCTTACTTC. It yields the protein CASSSGTSGEIPYF.

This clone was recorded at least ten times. CDR3 in DNA: TGTGCCAGCAGCCCGGGACTAGCGGGAGGTGTAGAGACCCAGTACTTC. The encoded protein is CASSPGLAGGVETQYF. The rearrangement links TRBV7-9 to TRBJ2-5; 15 nucleotides align to TRBD2. The germline V gene has CDR1 SEHNR and CDR2 FQNEAQ (reference sequence). This CDR3 has 16 residues. The J segment lost 4 bases and the V segment lost 5 bases, leaving 5 bases of the junction unmatched.

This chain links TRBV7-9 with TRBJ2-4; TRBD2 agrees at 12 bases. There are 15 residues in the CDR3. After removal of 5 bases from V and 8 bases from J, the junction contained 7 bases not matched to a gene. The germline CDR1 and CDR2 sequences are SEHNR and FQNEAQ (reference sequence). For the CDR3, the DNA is TGTGCCAGCAGCCCGAGACTAGCGGGAGAACACATTCAGTACTTC. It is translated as CASSPRLAGEHIQYF. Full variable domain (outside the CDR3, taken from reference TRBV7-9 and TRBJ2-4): DTGVSQNPRHKITKRGQNVTFRCDPISEHNRLYWYRQTLGQGPEFLTYFQNEAQLEKSRLLSDRFSAERPKGSFSTLEIQRTEQGDSAMYLCASSPRLAGEHIQYFGAGTRLSVL.

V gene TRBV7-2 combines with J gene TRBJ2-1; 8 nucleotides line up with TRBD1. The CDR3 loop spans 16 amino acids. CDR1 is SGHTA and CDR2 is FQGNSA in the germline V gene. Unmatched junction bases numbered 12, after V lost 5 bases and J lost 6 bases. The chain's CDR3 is CASSPLDRVLRNEQFF. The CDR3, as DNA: TGTGCCAGCAGCCCCTTGGACAGGGTCCTTCGCAATGAGCAGTTCTTC.

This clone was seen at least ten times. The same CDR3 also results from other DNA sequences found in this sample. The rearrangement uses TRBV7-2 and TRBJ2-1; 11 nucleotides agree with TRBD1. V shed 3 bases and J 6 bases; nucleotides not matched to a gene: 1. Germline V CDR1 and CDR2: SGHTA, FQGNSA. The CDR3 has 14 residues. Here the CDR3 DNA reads TGTGCCAGCAGCTTTGGGACAGGGGGCAATGAGCAGTTCTTC. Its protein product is CASSFGTGGNEQFF.

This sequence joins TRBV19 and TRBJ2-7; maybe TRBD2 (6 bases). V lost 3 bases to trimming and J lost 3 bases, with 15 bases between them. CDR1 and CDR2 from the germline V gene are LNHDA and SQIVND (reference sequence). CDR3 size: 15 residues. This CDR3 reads CASSIMAGSNYEQYF. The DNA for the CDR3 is TGTGCCAGTAGTATTATGGCGGGATCCAACTACGAGCAGTACTTC.

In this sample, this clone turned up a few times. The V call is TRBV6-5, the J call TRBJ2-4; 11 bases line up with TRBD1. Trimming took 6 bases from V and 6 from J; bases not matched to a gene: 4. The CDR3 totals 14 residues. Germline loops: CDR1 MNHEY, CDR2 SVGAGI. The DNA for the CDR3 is TGTGCCAGCAGGCCCGGGACAGGGGGAAACATTCAGTACTTC. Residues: CASRPGTGGNIQYF.

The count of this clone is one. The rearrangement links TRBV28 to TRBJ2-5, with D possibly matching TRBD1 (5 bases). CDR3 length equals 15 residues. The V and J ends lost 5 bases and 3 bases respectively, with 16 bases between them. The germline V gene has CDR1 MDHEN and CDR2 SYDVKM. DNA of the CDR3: TGTGCCAGCAGTGGAGCAGGGATGACCGAAGAGACCCAGTACTTC. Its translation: CASSGAGMTEETQYF.

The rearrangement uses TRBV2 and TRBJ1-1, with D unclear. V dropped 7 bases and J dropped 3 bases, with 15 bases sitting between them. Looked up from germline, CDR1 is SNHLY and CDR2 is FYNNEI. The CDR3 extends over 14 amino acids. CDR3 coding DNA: TGTGCCAGCACTCCTTTTCCGGGAGACACTGAAGCTTTCTTT. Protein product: CASTPFPGDTEAFF.

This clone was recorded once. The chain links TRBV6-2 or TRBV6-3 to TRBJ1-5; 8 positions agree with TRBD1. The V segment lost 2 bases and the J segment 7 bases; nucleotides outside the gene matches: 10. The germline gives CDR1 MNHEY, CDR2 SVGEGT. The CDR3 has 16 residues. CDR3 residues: CASSYPPGQGRQPQHF. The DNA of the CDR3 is TGTGCCAGCAGTTACCCCCCCGGACAGGGAAGGCAGCCCCAGCATTTT.